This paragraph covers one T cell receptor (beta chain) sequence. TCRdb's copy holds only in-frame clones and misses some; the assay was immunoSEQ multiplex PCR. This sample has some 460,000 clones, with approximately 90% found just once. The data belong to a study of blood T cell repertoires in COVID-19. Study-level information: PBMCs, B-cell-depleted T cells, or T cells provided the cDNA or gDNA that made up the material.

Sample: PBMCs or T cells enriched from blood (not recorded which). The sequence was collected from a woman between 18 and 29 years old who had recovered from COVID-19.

CDR3 region: CASSLVGAGETQYF. The CDR3 nucleotides are TGTGCCAGCAGCTTGGTTGGGGCAGGGGAGACCCAGTACTTC. The genes are TRBV5-4 and TRBJ2-5; D might be TRBD1 (5 bases). CDR3 length: 14 residues. Per germline, CDR1 SGHNT and CDR2 YYREEE (reference sequence). The V end lost 0 bases, the J end lost 5 bases, and 11 bases lay between the germline ends. Full variable domain (rest looked up from reference TRBV5-4 and TRBJ2-5): ETGVTQSPTHLIKTRGQQVTLRCSSQSGHNTVSWYQQALGQGPQFIFQYYREEENGRGNFPPRFSGLQFPNYSSELNVNALELDDSALYLCASSLVGAGETQYFGPGTRLLVL.